Listed below are T cell receptor beta chains from one sample, sequenced in a study of radiotherapy plus CTLA-4 blockade in lung cancer. Using immunoSEQ multiplex PCR, the repertoire was profiled, and TCRdb retains in-frame clones only, with some absent. The sample contains roughly 75,000 clones, around 81% of which appear only once. The sample consisted of peripheral blood, taken from a patient treated with radiotherapy plus ipilimumab. All receptors come from a human donor with non-small cell lung cancer whose response to radiotherapy plus ipilimumab could not be evaluated. Some clones in this sample may be carry-over from other donors' samples. Both conserved end residues are part of each CDR3. The D gene is left open where the match is weak. Not all rows give a size; the values are once, few, many and, for expanded clones, a class.

d_call clone_size j_call v_call cdr3_nt cdr3_aa
. . TRBJ2-3 TRBV5-1 TGCGCCAGCAGCGGCCCCACAGATACGCAGTATTTT CASSGPTDTQYF
. . TRBJ1-1 TRBV6-1 TGTGCCAGCAGTGGTAGGGGGACGACGAACACTGAAGCTTTCTTT CASSGRGTTNTEAFF
TRBD1 . TRBJ1-2 TRBV4-3 TGCGCCAGCAGCCAAGATCTACAGACAGGGATCTATGGCTACACCTTC CASSQDLQTGIYGYTF
TRBD2 . TRBJ2-5 TRBV28 TGTGCCAGCAGTAGGCTCGGGACTAGCGGGGGGGAGACCCAGTACTTC CASSRLGTSGGETQYF
TRBD1 . TRBJ1-6 TRBV28 TGTGCCAGCAGTTTAGTTTCCGGGACAGGGATCCATTCACCCCTCCACTTT CASSLVSGTGIHSPLHF
. . TRBJ2-2 TRBV5-5 TGTGCCAGCAGCATACAAATACAGAACACCGGGGAGCTGTTTTTT CASSIQIQNTGELFF
TRBD2 . TRBJ2-1 TRBV10-2 TGCGCCAGCAGTGCTCTAGCGGGCAATGAGCAGTTCTTC CASSALAGNEQFF
. . TRBJ1-6 TRBV9 TGTGCCAGCAGCGTAGCTTCTGGCAGGCCAAATTCACCCCTCCACTTT CASSVASGRPNSPLHF
. . TRBJ1-2 TRBV5-6 TGTGCCAGCAGCTTGGGAAAACGGTATGGCTACACCTTC CASSLGKRYGYTF
TRBD1 . TRBJ1-4 TRBV6-5 TGTGCCAGCAGTTCGACAGGGGGCGTTCCTAATGAAAAACTGTTTTTT CASSSTGGVPNEKLFF
. few TRBJ2-3 TRBV1 TGCACCAGCAGCCAAGGGGACAGCTGGACCTGCACAGATACGCAGTATTTT CTSSQGDSWTCTDTQYF
TRBD1 . TRBJ1-4 TRBV5-1 TGCGCCAGCAGCATCGACAGGGGCATAAGTAATGAAAAACTGTTTTTT CASSIDRGISNEKLFF
. . TRBJ1-2 TRBV5-8 TGTGCCAGCAGCTTGGCCCGGGGGAAGCTTTTCTATGGCTACACCTTC CASSLARGKLFYGYTF
TRBD1 once TRBJ1-4 TRBV12-5 TGTGCTAGTGGTTTGAAGGACAGGGAAAATGAAAAACTGTTTTTT CASGLKDRENEKLFF
. . TRBJ2-7 TRBV7-2 TGTGCCAGCAGCTTAGCAGGGGGCGGGGTCTACGAGCAGTACTTC CASSLAGGGVYEQYF
TRBD1 . TRBJ1-5 TRBV19 TGTGCCAGTAGTCTCCAAAGGACAGGGGGTATCGGTCAGCCCCAGCATTTT CASSLQRTGGIGQPQHF
. once TRBJ2-5 TRBV7-8 TGTGCCAGCAGCCGCGGGTCCATCGGGGGAGAGACCCAGTACTTC CASSRGSIGGETQYF
. . TRBJ1-5 TRBV4-3 TGCGCCAGCAGCCCCATGGGGGCCGAGCCCCAGCATTTT CASSPMGAEPQHF
. . TRBJ2-7 TRBV15 TGTGCCACCAGCAGAGATCTGTACGAGCAGTACTTC CATSRDLYEQYF
TRBD1 . TRBJ1-3 TRBV5-1 TGCGCCAGCAGTTATTCACTCCAGGGACAGGGAAGAGGTGGAAACACCATATATTTT CASSYSLQGQGRGGNTIYF
TRBD1 . TRBJ1-4 TRBV5-1 TGCGCCAGCAGCTTGGCAGGGGGAACGAAAAAACTGTTTTTT CASSLAGGTKKLFF
TRBD1 . TRBJ1-4 TRBV7-9 TGTGCCAGCAGCGAGCCGAACAGGGGGCTAGGAGAAAAACTGTTTTTT CASSEPNRGLGEKLFF
TRBD1 few TRBJ2-7 TRBV27 TGTGCCAGCAGTTTAATCCAGGGGGCCTACGAGCAGTACTTC CASSLIQGAYEQYF
. . TRBJ2-3 TRBV4-2 TGTGCCAGCAGCCACCCGGGACTCGACCTTACAGATACGCAGTATTTT CASSHPGLDLTDTQYF
TRBD1 . TRBJ1-1 TRBV29-1 TGCAGCGTTGAAGAACGGGGACAGGGGGCTTTCTTT CSVEERGQGAFF
TRBD1 . TRBJ1-2 TRBV10-3 TGTGCCATCAGCCACGGCGGGACAGGGATGTATGGCTACACCTTC CAISHGGTGMYGYTF
. . TRBJ2-7 TRBV6-5 TGTGCCAGCAGAAGACACCTGTTCTCCTACGAGCAGTACTTC CASRRHLFSYEQYF
TRBD1 few TRBJ2-7 TRBV28 TGTGCCAGCAGTTTTCTCGCAGGGGGTTACTACGAGCAGTACTTC CASSFLAGGYYEQYF
. few TRBJ1-2 TRBV5-1 TGCGCCAGCAGTTCGGGAGCGGTCCTTGGCTACACCTTC CASSSGAVLGYTF
TRBD1 . TRBJ2-2 TRBV4-3 TGCGCCAGCAGCTCGCTTCTCCAGGGGGCAAACACCGGGGAGCTGTTTTTT CASSSLLQGANTGELFF
. . TRBJ1-2 TRBV30 TGTGCCTGGAGCCGGGACACTTACTATGGCTACACCTTC CAWSRDTYYGYTF
. . TRBJ2-7 TRBV4-1 TGCGCCAGCAGCCAGGACGCCGGGACAAAGGAAGAGCAGTACTTC CASSQDAGTKEEQYF
TRBD2 once TRBJ2-7 TRBV7-2 TGTGCCAGCAGCCCTACGGGAGGTCAGGGCCTCTACGAGCAGTACTTC CASSPTGGQGLYEQYF
. few TRBJ2-2 TRBV18 TGTGCCAGCTCACCACCGCATAGCGGGAACACCGGGGAGCTGTTTTTT CASSPPHSGNTGELFF
. . TRBJ1-5 TRBV2 TGTGCCAGCAGCCTCACAGGGATCGGTCAGCCCCAGCATTTT CASSLTGIGQPQHF
TRBD1 . TRBJ1-1 TRBV28 TGTGCCAGCAGTTTTTCAGGGGGGAACACTGAAGCTTTCTTT CASSFSGGNTEAFF
TRBD1 . TRBJ1-2 TRBV10-3 TGTGCCATCAGGGACAGGGGAATCGGAGGCTACACCTTC CAIRDRGIGGYTF
TRBD1 . TRBJ1-5 TRBV19 TGTGCCAGTAGTATACAAGCCGGGACAGGGTACCCCCAGCATTTT CASSIQAGTGYPQHF
. . TRBJ2-6 TRBV6-6 TGTGCCAGCAGTTACTGGTCCAGCTCTGGGGCCAACGTCCTGACTTTC CASSYWSSSGANVLTF
. . TRBJ1-2 TRBV7-2 TGTGCCAGCAGCTTATTGGGGGCTAGGGATTATGGCTACACCTTC CASSLLGARDYGYTF
TRBD1 . TRBJ1-4 TRBV5-1 TGCGCCAGCAGCTTAGGGACAGGGGGTGAAAAACTGTTTTTT CASSLGTGGEKLFF
. . TRBJ1-1 TRBV7-9 TGTGCCAGCAGCTTAGGGCAGGGGTACACTGAAGCTTTCTTT CASSLGQGYTEAFF
TRBD2 once TRBJ2-1 TRBV14 TGTGCCAGCAGCCCCGTGGGGTTAGCGGGGGAACTAGCTTGGAACAATGAGCAGTTCTTC CASSPVGLAGELAWNNEQFF
. . TRBJ2-3 TRBV30 TGTGCCTGGGGGCCCGGCAGCACAGATACGCAGTATTTT CAWGPGSTDTQYF
TRBD1 . TRBJ2-7 TRBV5-8 TGTGCCAGCAGCAGGGGCAGGGGGCGTTACGAGCAGTACTTC CASSRGRGRYEQYF
. . TRBJ2-3 TRBV5-1 TGCGCCAGCAGCATCGGTTGGGCAGACGGGGGCACAGATACGCAGTATTTT CASSIGWADGGTDTQYF
. . TRBJ1-6 TRBV7-2 TGTGCCAGCAGCTTAGGGGGGCCAAGGGCCTATAATTCACCCCTCCACTTT CASSLGGPRAYNSPLHF
TRBD2 . TRBJ2-3 TRBV19 TGTGCCAGTAGTATGACTAGCCTAGGGAGTTCGCAGTATTTT CASSMTSLGSSQYF
TRBD1 . TRBJ2-3 TRBV5-1 TGCGCCAGCAGCTTGGACAGGGGCTTAATTGATACGCAGTATTTT CASSLDRGLIDTQYF
TRBD2 . TRBJ2-1 TRBV7-7 TGTGCTAGCAGCGCCGGGGGGGAGCAGTTCTTC CASSAGGEQFF
. . TRBJ1-2 TRBV5-1 TGCGCCAGCAGCTACCCCGACGGAGGAAATACCCACACCTTC CASSYPDGGNTHTF
. . TRBJ1-3 TRBV2 TGTGCCAGCAGTGAAGGAGCAAGAGGAAACACCATATATTTT CASSEGARGNTIYF
. . TRBJ1-6 TRBV7-6 TGTGCCAGCAGCACCGGGACTGCCCAAACCAATTCACCCCTCCACTTT CASSTGTAQTNSPLHF
TRBD2 . TRBJ2-1 TRBV4-3 TGCGCCAGCAGCCCCCGTGCGGGGGGCGATGTGAATGAGCAGTTCTTC CASSPRAGGDVNEQFF
. . TRBJ2-2 TRBV7-8 TGTGCCGGTAGGGGGTGGAACACCGGGGAGCTGTTTTTT CAGRGWNTGELFF
. . TRBJ1-5 TRBV19 TGTGCCAGTAGTATTTACAGGGCCGAGAATCAGCCCCAGCATTTT CASSIYRAENQPQHF
. . TRBJ1-2 TRBV5-1 TGCGCCAGCAGCTTGGTTGGACAGCTAACTAACTATGGCTACACCTTC CASSLVGQLTNYGYTF
. . TRBJ1-4 TRBV28 TGTGCCAGCAGTCCGCAGGGGCGCCATGAAAAACTGTTTTTT CASSPQGRHEKLFF
. . TRBJ2-2 TRBV6-5 TGTGCCAGCAACCTGAACAGTTACACCGGGGAGCTGTTTTTT CASNLNSYTGELFF
TRBD1 . TRBJ2-7 TRBV6-5 TGTGCCAGCTATACGAGGACAGGCCCCAACGAGCAGTACTTC CASYTRTGPNEQYF